What follows is one T cell receptor beta chain and its context. CDR3 length: 14 residues. Trimming took 0 bases from V and 7 from J; bases not matched to a gene: 4. Germline V gene data show CDR1 as SGHNT and CDR2 as YYREEE (reference sequence). This record comes from a study of chemoradiotherapy in HPV16-positive cancers. Profiling relied on immunoSEQ multiplex PCR, and the TCRdb table lists in-frame clones only, not all of them. The sample shows about 10,000 clones, more than 70% of them seen only once. The chain couples TRBV5-4 to TRBJ1-5, with 7 bases that match TRBD1. The receptor was isolated from a human donor with HPV-associated anogenital cancer. Material: blood, obtained from a patient who underwent chemoradiotherapy. In DNA form, the CDR3 reads TGTGCCAGCAGCTTGGCGGGCAGGGGGCAGCCCCAGCATTTT. It is translated as CASSLAGRGQPQHF.